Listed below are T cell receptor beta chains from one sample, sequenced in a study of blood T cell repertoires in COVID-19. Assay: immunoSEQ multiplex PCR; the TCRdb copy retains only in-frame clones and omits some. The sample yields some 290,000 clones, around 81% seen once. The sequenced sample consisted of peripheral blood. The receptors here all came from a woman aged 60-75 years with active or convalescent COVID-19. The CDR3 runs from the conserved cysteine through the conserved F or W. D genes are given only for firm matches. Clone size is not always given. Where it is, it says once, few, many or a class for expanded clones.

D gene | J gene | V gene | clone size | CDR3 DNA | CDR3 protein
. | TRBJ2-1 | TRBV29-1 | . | TGCAGCGTTGCAGGTCCAGCGGGTGGCTATGAGCAGTTCTTC | CSVAGPAGGYEQFF
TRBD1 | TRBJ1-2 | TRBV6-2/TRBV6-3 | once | TGTGCCAGCAGTTACTCGGTCGGACAGGGAGGAGTATATGGCTACACCTTC | CASSYSVGQGGVYGYTF
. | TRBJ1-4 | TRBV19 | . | TGTGCCAGTAGTATATCCTCCTGGGCTGAAAAACTGTTTTTT | CASSISSWAEKLFF
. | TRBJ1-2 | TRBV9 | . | TGTGCCAGCGAAAGCACCCGTGATGGCTACACCTTC | CASESTRDGYTF
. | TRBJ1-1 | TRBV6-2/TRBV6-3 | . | TGTGCCAGCAGTTACGAGGTCGATGCTTTCTTT | CASSYEVDAFF
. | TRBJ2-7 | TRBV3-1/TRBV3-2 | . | TGTGCCAGCAGCCAGGGGGCGGATCCGGGGTCCTACGAGCAGTACTTC | CASSQGADPGSYEQYF
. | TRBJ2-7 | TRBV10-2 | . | TGCGCCAGCAGTGACGGGATTTACTACGAGCAGTACTTC | CASSDGIYYEQYF
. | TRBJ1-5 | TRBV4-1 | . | TGCGCCAGCAGCCAAGAGCGGAGTTCGCGAAGCAATCAGCCCCAGCATTTT | CASSQERSSRSNQPQHF
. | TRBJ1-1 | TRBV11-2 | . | TGTGCCAGCAGCTTGCAGAATCTGAACACTGAAGCTTTCTTT | CASSLQNLNTEAFF
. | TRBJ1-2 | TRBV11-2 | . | TGTGCCAGCAGCCGGCGGGGCCTGGACGGCTATGGCTACACCTTC | CASSRRGLDGYGYTF
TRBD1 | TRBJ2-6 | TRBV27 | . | TGTGCCAGCAGTTTATTAATCAGGGGGCTTGTCCCTGGGGCCAACGTCCTGACTTTC | CASSLLIRGLVPGANVLTF
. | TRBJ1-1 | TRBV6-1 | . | TGTGCCAGCAGTGACGCCCCACGGGTAATGAACACTGAAGCTTTCTTT | CASSDAPRVMNTEAFF
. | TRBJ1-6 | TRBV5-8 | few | TGTGCCAGCAGCTTTCGGGGTCCAGTCTCCTATAATTCACCCCTCCACTTT | CASSFRGPVSYNSPLHF
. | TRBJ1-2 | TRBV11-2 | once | TGTGCCAGCAGCGCCCACCGACGGACTCCGTATGGCTACACCTTC | CASSAHRRTPYGYTF
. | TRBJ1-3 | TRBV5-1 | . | TGCGCCAGCAGCTTGGCGGTAGCCGACTCTGGAAACACCATATATTTT | CASSLAVADSGNTIYF
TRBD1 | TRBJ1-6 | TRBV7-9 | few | TGTGCCAGCAGCCGGGGACAGGGGGGGAATTCACCCCTCCACTTT | CASSRGQGGNSPLHF
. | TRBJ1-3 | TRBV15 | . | TGTGCCACCAGCAGAGAATCCCCCAGGGCGATTGGAAACACCATATATTTT | CATSRESPRAIGNTIYF
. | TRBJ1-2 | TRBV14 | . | TGTGCCAGCAGCCAAGCAGGTCAAGCTAACTATGGCTACACCTTC | CASSQAGQANYGYTF
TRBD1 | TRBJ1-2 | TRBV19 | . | TGTGCCAGTAGTGGGACAGGTGGTAACTATGGCTACACCTTC | CASSGTGGNYGYTF
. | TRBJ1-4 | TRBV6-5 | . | TGTGCCAGCAGTTACGCCGGGGAACTGTTTTTT | CASSYAGELFF
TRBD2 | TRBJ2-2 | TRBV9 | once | TGTGCCAGCAGCCCCCGGGGGGCGGGGGGGCCTCGCACCGGGGAGCTGTTTTTT | CASSPRGAGGPRTGELFF
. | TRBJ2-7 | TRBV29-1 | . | TGCAGCGTTGAAGACAGGGCCTCCTACGAGCAGTACTTC | CSVEDRASYEQYF
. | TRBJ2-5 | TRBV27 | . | TGTGCCAGCAGATCCCCAGGAGAGACCCAGTACTTC | CASRSPGETQYF
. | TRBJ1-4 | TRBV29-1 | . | TGCAGCGTTGTCACAACTAATGAAAAACTGTTTTTT | CSVVTTNEKLFF
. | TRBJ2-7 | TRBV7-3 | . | TGTGCCAGCAGCTTAACCCGGGTGGACGAGCAGTACTTC | CASSLTRVDEQYF
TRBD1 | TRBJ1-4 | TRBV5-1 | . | TGCGCCAGCAGCAAAGGGGGCCAAAATGAAAAACTGTTTTTT | CASSKGGQNEKLFF
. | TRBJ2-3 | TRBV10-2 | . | TGCGCCAGCAGGGACAAACAGACAGATACGCAGTATTTT | CASRDKQTDTQYF
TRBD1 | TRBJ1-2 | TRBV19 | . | TGTGCCAGTAGTATAGACAGGGGGCGTCGGGATGGCTACACCTTC | CASSIDRGRRDGYTF
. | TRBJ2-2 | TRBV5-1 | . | TGCGCCAGCAGCTGGGAGGCGAACACCGGGGAGCTGTTTTTT | CASSWEANTGELFF
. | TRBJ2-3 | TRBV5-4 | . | TGTGCCAGCAGCTTGGCGCGCAGCACAGATACGCAGTATTTT | CASSLARSTDTQYF
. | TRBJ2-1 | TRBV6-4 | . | TGTGCCAGCAGTGTGGGTAGGGGGAATGAGCAGTTCTTC | CASSVGRGNEQFF
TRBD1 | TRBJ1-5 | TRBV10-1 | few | TGCGCCAGCAGTGTACAAGGGGGCGAGGATAGCAATCAGCCCCAGCATTTT | CASSVQGGEDSNQPQHF
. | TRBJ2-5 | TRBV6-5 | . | TGTGCCAGCGGATACCGGACAGTTCAAGAGACCCAGTACTTC | CASGYRTVQETQYF
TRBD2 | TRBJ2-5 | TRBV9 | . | TGTGCCAGCACCCCGGCGGGAGGACTACAAGAGACCCAGTACTTC | CASTPAGGLQETQYF